These 9 T cell receptor beta chains were sequenced from one sample in a study of post-analysis software for immune sequencing data (dated by TCRdb to between 2015 and 2016). The paper's findings and limits, for the study overall: Patients showed significantly higher frequencies than controls for a handful of TRBV segments, among them TRBV5-6, TRBV5-1 and TRBV20-1.

Library method: PCR. The reads were generated on an Illumina HiSeq 2500. To reduce PCR and sequencing biases, unique molecular identifiers were built into the TCR beta cDNA libraries. TCRdb's own reprocessing of the public reads used fastp at Q25 and MiXCR and kept productive beta chains. Duplicate CDR3 protein sequences are folded into a single record with the most common DNA and genes. This sample is represented by roughly 570,000 distinct CDR3 sequences; 34% of them were singletons. Around 6.1% of the sample comes from the top ten. These receptors' antigens are unknown. The sequencing input was blood. The receptors come from a girl aged 2 to 17 with multiple sclerosis.

This clonotype was observed a few times. V gene TRBV20-1 combines with J gene TRBJ2-3, with a tentative D call TRBD2 (6 bases). The CDR3 has 16 amino acids. V gave up 4 bases and J gave up 1 base, with 18 bases separating them. Per germline, CDR1 DFQATT and CDR2 SNEGSKA (reference sequence). The CDR3 is CSAKAGGVTRTDTQYF. The CDR3 region has the DNA TGCAGTGCTAAGGCTGGAGGGGTAACCCGCACAGATACGCAGTATTTT.

The chain employs TRBV11-2 and TRBJ2-3; D gene unclear. Trimming took 5 bases from V and 2 from J, leaving 5 bases between them. From germline, CDR1 is SGHAT and CDR2 FQNNGV. This CDR3 has 12 amino acids. DNA of the CDR3: TGTGCCAGCAGCATATACACAGATACGCAGTATTTT. Its protein product is CASSIYTDTQYF.

CDR3 sequence (DNA): TGTGCCAGCAGATCGGCGGCCCTTGGGGCAGATACGCAGTATTTT. This gives the protein CASRSAALGADTQYF. J is TRBJ2-3 and V is TRBV6-5; D is unclear. The CDR3 runs to 15 residues. The germline CDR1 and CDR2 sequences are MNHEY and SVGAGI. V shed 6 bases and J shed 4 bases, with 17 bases lying between them.

The chain recombines TRBV5-6 with TRBJ1-2, with 8 nucleotides matching TRBD1. Germline assignment: CDR1 SGHDT and CDR2 YYEEEE. The junction had 7 bases not matched to a gene; V was cut back by 0 bases and J by 0 bases. The length of the CDR3 is 17 residues. Here the CDR3 reads CASSLADRVIANYGYTF. Written as DNA, the CDR3 is TGTGCCAGCAGCTTGGCGGACAGGGTAATAGCTAACTATGGCTACACCTTC.

There are many counts of this clonotype. This chain connects TRBV27 to TRBJ2-5; 12 bases agree with TRBD2. CDR3 length: 15 residues. Germline values: CDR1 MNHEY, CDR2 SMNVEV (reference sequence). Germline trimming cut 5 bases from V and 3 bases from J; bases unmatched to any gene: 4. The CDR3 region is CASSPRTSGEETQYF. CDR3 bases: TGTGCCAGCAGTCCCAGGACTAGCGGGGAAGAGACCCAGTACTTC.

The chain couples TRBV20-1 to TRBJ2-3; D is undetermined. This CDR3 contains 14 residues. Germline V lookup: CDR1 DFQATT, CDR2 SNEGSKA (reference sequence). V lost 4 bases and J 4 bases, leaving 15 bases between the germline ends. CDR3 DNA sequence: TGCAGTGCTAACGTAGAGCGCTCCTCAGATACGCAGTATTTT. Residues: CSANVERSSDTQYF.

This clonotype was counted between two and nine times. The chain uses TRBV13 and TRBJ1-2; 9 bases are shared with TRBD1. Germline V gene data show CDR1 as PRHDT and CDR2 as FYEKMQ (reference sequence). V trimming: 5 bases; J trimming: 0 bases; junction bases outside the gene matches: 10. The CDR3 spans 17 residues. CDR3 DNA sequence: TGTGCCAGCAGCCCGGGACAGGGAGGGGGTGCTAACTATGGCTACACCTTC. Encoded protein: CASSPGQGGGANYGYTF.

The J gene is TRBJ2-3, the V gene TRBV10-3; the D gene is possibly TRBD2 (5 bases). Germline assignment: CDR1 ENHRY and CDR2 SYGVKD. The CDR3 spans 14 residues. V was shortened by 3 bases and J by 4 bases, with 11 bases between the two germline ends. CDR3 nucleotides: TGTGCCATCAGTGACCCTGGGAGCCCAGATACGCAGTATTTT. Translated: CAISDPGSPDTQYF.

CDR3 in amino acids: CASSSGDILQETQYF. The CDR3 DNA reads as TGCGCCAGCAGCTCCGGGGACATCTTACAAGAGACCCAGTACTTC. The chain combines TRBV5-1 with TRBJ2-5, with D possibly TRBD1 on 6 matching bases. The CDR3 length is 15 residues. V was trimmed by 3 bases and J by 2 bases, leaving 14 bases between them. The germline V gene has CDR1 SGHRS and CDR2 YFSETQ.